This TCR beta chain originates from a study of T cells in Graves' hyperthyroidism and ophthalmopathy. The investigators amplified TCR beta CDR3 regions from RNA transcripts. Primed by the HTBI set, a first-round RT-PCR was run on the TCR CDR3. In TCRdb, the multiplex PCR reads were re-called with MiXCR into one record per CDR3 protein. The data show some 490,000 distinct CDR3 sequences, about 22% seen once. CDR3 length: 12 amino acids. Trimming shortened V by 0 bases and J by 9 bases, and 9 bases separated the two germline ends. The germline V gene has CDR1 DFQATT and CDR2 SNEGSKA (reference sequence). This clonotype was picked up a small number of times.

The rearrangement joins TRBV20-1 to TRBJ2-1; no firm D call. The material sequenced was blood. The clonotype comes from a woman in her 70s with Graves' ophthalmopathy. The chain's CDR3 is CSARDLGSEQFF. In nucleotides, the CDR3 is TGCAGTGCTAGAGATTTAGGGTCTGAGCAGTTCTTC.